The 14 T cell receptor beta chains in this list originate from one sample, sequenced in a study of blood T cell repertoires in COVID-19. The assay was immunoSEQ multiplex PCR, and TCRdb's table has in-frame clones only and misses some. The sample includes roughly 180,000 clones, around 82% of them seen just once. Sequences were obtained from PBMCs or T cells enriched from blood (not recorded which). Every receptor here comes from a man in his 60s who had recovered from COVID-19.

The DNA of the CDR3 is TGTGCCAGCAGTAGAGGACTAGGCACCGGGGAGCTGTTTTTT. This encodes CASSRGLGTGELFF. The chain is built from TRBV3-1 (or the pseudogene TRBV3-2) and TRBJ2-2, with TRBD2 matching 7 bases. V trimming: 6 bases; J trimming: 4 bases; junction bases outside the gene matches: 5. CDR1 and CDR2 from the germline V gene are LGHDT and YNNKEL (reference sequence). The CDR3 extends over 14 amino acids.

The sample holds one count of this clone. Other DNA variants within this sample encode the same CDR3. V and J are TRBV5-1 and TRBJ2-5, with TRBD2 matching 9 bases. The trim removed 4 bases at V and 0 bases at J, leaving 1 base unmatched. Germline CDR1 is SGHRS and CDR2 is YFSETQ. The CDR3 length is 14 residues. In nucleotides, the CDR3 is TGCGCCAGCAGCCTAGCGGGAAACCAAGAGACCCAGTACTTC. Its translation: CASSLAGNQETQYF.

The chain combines TRBV30 with TRBJ1-2; D gene ambiguous. Between the trimmed V and J ends, which lost 0 bases and 2 bases, there was a span of 10 bases. Germline V gene sequence: CDR1 GTSNPN, CDR2 SVGIG (reference sequence). The length of the CDR3 is 14 residues. The CDR3 reads CAWSVRGLNYGYTF. Written as DNA, the CDR3 is TGTGCCTGGAGTGTACGAGGGTTAAACTATGGCTACACCTTC.

Note on this clone: This CDR3 is also generated by other DNA sequences in the sample. The chain recombines TRBV7-9 with TRBJ1-5; maybe TRBD1 (5 bases). V was cut by 3 bases and J by 2 bases, with 8 bases left in between. The CDR3 consists of 14 residues. Looked up from germline, CDR1 is SEHNR and CDR2 is FQNEAQ (reference sequence). In DNA form, the CDR3 reads TGTGCCAGCAGCTTGGGGCAGGGCAATCAGCCCCAGCATTTT. As protein: CASSLGQGNQPQHF.

V and J are TRBV12-3 or TRBV12-4 and TRBJ1-3; D unresolved. This CDR3 contains 13 residues. The V end lost 1 base, the J end lost 4 bases, and 5 bases lay between the germline ends. The CDR3 DNA reads as TGTGCCAGCAGTTTAGGAGGGGGAAACACCATATATTTT. As protein: CASSLGGGNTIYF.

V is TRBV7-3 and J is TRBJ2-2; D ambiguous. This CDR3 has 15 amino acids. V was pared by 2 bases and J by 4 bases, with 11 bases between. CDR1 and CDR2 from the germline V gene are SGHTA and FQGTGA. CDR3 DNA: TGTGCCAGCAGCTTACGAGGAATGGGCACCGGGGAGCTGTTTTTT. Amino acid sequence: CASSLRGMGTGELFF.

V is TRBV3-1 (or the pseudogene TRBV3-2) and J is TRBJ1-1; weak D call: TRBD1 (5 bases). Between the trimmed V and J ends, which lost 2 bases and 11 bases, there was a span of 21 bases. This CDR3 has 15 residues. Looked up from germline, CDR1 is LGHDT and CDR2 is YNNKEL (reference sequence). CDR3 residues: CASSQSSQDFGRAFF. CDR3 sequence (DNA): TGTGCCAGCAGCCAATCATCACAGGACTTCGGGAGGGCTTTCTTT.

This clone was observed a handful of times. V usage is TRBV5-1 and J usage is TRBJ2-5; 7 nucleotides align to TRBD2. V trimming: 2 bases; J trimming: 0 bases; junction bases outside the gene matches: 7. Germline CDR1 SGHRS, CDR2 YFSETQ. The CDR3 extends over 16 amino acids. Here the CDR3 reads CASSFAGDQNQETQYF. CDR3 bases: TGCGCCAGCAGCTTTGCGGGGGATCAGAACCAAGAGACCCAGTACTTC.

The rearrangement links TRBV27 to TRBJ2-1, with 16 bases identical to TRBD2. CDR3 length: 17 amino acids. The V gene's germline CDR1 is MNHEY and CDR2 SMNVEV (reference sequence). V trimming: 3 bases; J trimming: 7 bases; junction bases outside the gene matches: 6. CDR3 in amino acids: CASSLGLAGGSGNEQFF. The CDR3, as DNA: TGTGCCAGCAGTTTGGGACTAGCGGGAGGGTCGGGGAATGAGCAGTTCTTC.

V gene TRBV28 combines with J gene TRBJ2-7; possible D gene TRBD1, 6 bases. The germline V and J ends were trimmed by 2 bases and 7 bases, with 18 bases remaining between them. This CDR3 is built from 15 residues. CDR1 is MDHEN, CDR2 SYDVKM, per germline. The CDR3, as DNA: TGTGCCAGCAGTTTACCCGGGACACAGCGTCGGGAGCAGTACTTC. Translation gives CASSLPGTQRREQYF. Drawing the rest from reference TRBV28 and TRBJ2-7, the complete variable domain is DVKVTQSSRYLVKRTGEKVFLECVQDMDHENMFWYRQDPGLGLRLIYFSYDVKMKEKGDIPEGYSVSREKKERFSLILESASTNQTSMYLCASSLPGTQRREQYFGPGTRLTVT.

The rearrangement uses TRBV7-8 and TRBJ1-2; TRBD1 might be the D (6 bases). CDR3 length equals 18 residues. The germline CDR1 and CDR2 sequences are SGHVS and FQNEAQ. The V gene lost 0 bases and the J gene lost 4 bases, with 21 bases spanning the gap. The DNA of the CDR3 is TGTGCCAGCAGCTTAGCGTGGCAGGGGCAGTCGGGCTTCTATGGCTACACCTTC. Translating it yields CASSLAWQGQSGFYGYTF.

V gene TRBV7-2 combines with J gene TRBJ2-1; 9 bases fit TRBD1. CDR3 length equals 17 residues. With V trimmed by 4 bases and J by 4 bases, 11 bases remained unmatched. The germline CDR1 and CDR2 sequences are SGHTA and FQGNSA. CDR3 residues: CASSSPTGTGTYNEQFF. The CDR3 DNA reads as TGTGCCAGCAGCTCGCCGACCGGGACAGGGACTTACAATGAGCAGTTCTTC.

V is TRBV5-8 and J is TRBJ2-3; D might be TRBD1 (6 bases). Trimming cost V 0 bases and J 1 base, with 12 bases left between them. Germline V gene data show CDR1 as SGHTS and CDR2 as YDEGEE. This CDR3 region has 16 residues. The CDR3 DNA follows: TGTGCCAGCAGCTTGGTTGGGGGCGCGGGCACAGATACGCAGTATTTT. The encoded protein is CASSLVGGAGTDTQYF. Full variable domain (outside the CDR3, taken from reference TRBV5-8 and TRBJ2-3): EAGVTQSPTHLIKTRGQQATLRCSPISGHTSVYWYQQALGLGLQFLLWYDEGEERNRGNFPPRFSGRQFPNYSSELNVNALELEDSALYLCASSLVGGAGTDTQYFGPGTRLTVL.

The genes are TRBV27 and TRBJ2-2; D may be TRBD1 (6 bases). The CDR3 contains 14 residues. Trimming left V 8 bases short and J 0 bases short, with 10 bases between. In germline, CDR1 is MNHEY, CDR2 SMNVEV (reference sequence). CDR3 DNA: TGTGCCAGCCAAGGACAGCCGAACACCGGGGAGCTGTTTTTT. Encoded protein: CASQGQPNTGELFF.